This T cell receptor (beta chain) was captured by sequencing in a study of T cell clones after liver transplantation. Turning to the study itself: TCRbeta sequencing after a pre-transplant mixed lymphocyte reaction identified graft-donor-reactive clones, later tracked in post-transplant blood. Apart from a few HCV-positive recipients, transplants were for non-autoimmune, non-viral reasons.

On this clone itself: Its antigen is as yet unknown.

Study findings and constraints: Donor-reactive sequences fell more than third party-reactive ones, suggesting partial deletion. In a couple of subjects, few donor cells limited the measurable donor-reactive repertoire.

Sequencing was performed with immunoSEQ multiplex PCR; in TCRdb, only in-frame clones are kept and a portion is missing. This repertoire shows about 75,000 clones, around four fifths found once; its top ten account for approximately 2.1%. This CDR3 spans 17 amino acids. Germline trimming cut 3 bases from V and 0 bases from J; bases unmatched to any gene: 7. In germline, CDR1 is MGHDK, CDR2 SYGVNS. Material: CD4+ T cells from blood, obtained 48 months after liver transplant. This TCR derives from a human patient who received a liver transplant. Some T cells may possibly be graft donor cells. The genes are TRBV25-1 and TRBJ1-4; 7 nucleotides match TRBD1. In nucleotides, the CDR3 is TGTGCCAGCAGTGATCTAGGGGGCTTTGCAACTAATGAAAAACTGTTTTTT. It codes for CASSDLGGFATNEKLFF.